This T cell receptor (beta chain) was sequenced in a study of cytomegalovirus exposure and HLA in healthy donors. Study summary: In terms of ancestry, the Caucasian-associated cluster contained roughly four fifths of the 300 to 400 genotyped donors.

This donor has no recorded CMV serostatus. As for this clone: The antigen is unknown.

Study-wide results and limits: Donor immune exposure was known only as CMV serostatus.

There are 16 residues in the CDR3. V dropped 4 bases and J dropped 0; count of bases not matched to a gene: 5. CDR1 SGHTS and CDR2 YDEGEE come from the germline V gene. The PCR ran on 60 Vbeta and 13 Jbeta primers. Assay: immunoSEQ multiplex PCR; the TCRdb copy retains only in-frame clones and omits some. The sample has approximately 140,000 clones; 73% are singletons. Sequencing was carried out using PBMCs. The receptor's source is a human donor in good health. This sequence joins TRBV5-8 and TRBJ2-3, with 10 bases lining up with TRBD1. CDR3 region: CASSSAGQGSTDTQYF. In nucleotides, the CDR3 is TGTGCCAGCAGCAGCGCGGGACAGGGGAGCACAGATACGCAGTATTTT.